This paragraph covers one T cell receptor (beta chain) sequence. Its antigen is unidentified. The data derive from a study of Graves' ophthalmopathy and Graves' hyperthyroidism. Study-level results: Blood also harbored most expanded thyroid clonotypes above 0.001 frequency.

Hyperthyroidism cases were recent diagnoses of under 2 months' duration in people aged 18 to 65. Establishment of the diagnosis relied upon clinical symptoms, serum thyroxine, TRAb, thyroid ultrasound and orbital computed tomography. It was from around 10 ml of fresh peripheral blood that the PBMCs came. There are 15 residues in the CDR3. The germline V gene encodes CDR1 SGHAT and CDR2 FQNNGV. V lost 5 bases, J lost 3 bases, and 7 bases stayed unmatched. Scientists amplified the TCR beta CDR3 regions from RNA transcripts. The first round was an RT-PCR with HTBI primers, and the second round was a multiplex PCR. TCRdb independently ran MiXCR on the multiplex PCR reads; one entry per CDR3 protein. The sample lists just over 400,000 distinct CDR3 sequences, about 21% occurring once.

This chain uses TRBV11-2 with TRBJ1-5; TRBD1 matches at 7 bases. The sequence was obtained from a woman between 18 and 30 years old with stable Graves' hyperthyroidism. The sequenced sample consisted of peripheral blood. This CDR3 reads CASSPLTGTNQPQHF. As DNA, the CDR3 is TGTGCCAGCAGCCCATTGACAGGGACCAATCAGCCCCAGCATTTT.